Presented here are 9 T cell receptor beta chains from one specimen sequenced in a study of blood T cell repertoires in COVID-19. Method: immunoSEQ multiplex PCR; TCRdb's copy keeps in-frame clones and lacks some. The sample has some 70,000 clones, about 87% seen once. Material for sequencing was peripheral blood. The receptors originated from a woman aged 80 or older with active COVID-19.

This sequence joins TRBV28 and TRBJ2-7; 9 nucleotides line up with TRBD2. The germline V gene has CDR1 MDHEN and CDR2 SYDVKM. J gave up 5 bases and V 4 bases, and 9 bases lay outside the gene matches. The CDR3 loop spans 15 amino acids. The CDR3 is CASSSVAGVSHEQYF. CDR3 DNA: TGTGCCAGCAGTTCAGTAGCGGGAGTGTCCCACGAGCAGTACTTC.

This chain joins TRBV7-9 and TRBJ2-1; TRBD1 aligns across 7 bases. The CDR3 sequence is 15 residues long. The germline gives CDR1 SEHNR, CDR2 FQNEAQ (reference sequence). Unmatched junction bases numbered 6, after V lost 2 bases and J lost 5 bases. The chain's CDR3 is CASSLYLGGHNEQFF. The CDR3 DNA is TGTGCCAGCAGCTTATACCTAGGGGGCCACAATGAGCAGTTCTTC.

The V call is TRBV6-2 or TRBV6-3, the J call TRBJ2-7; maybe TRBD1 (5 bases). The CDR3 length is 17 residues. Trimming shortened V by 5 bases and J by 6 bases, and 26 bases separated the two germline ends. Germline-derived CDR1 and CDR2 are MNHEY and SVGEGT. For the CDR3, the DNA is TGTGCCAGCAGTCTGGACCCTAAGGACACCACACGAGCCGAGCAGTACTTC. As protein: CASSLDPKDTTRAEQYF.

This clone came up once. CDR3 region: CASGGANSGANVLTF. CDR3 DNA: TGTGCTAGTGGTGGGGCCAACTCTGGGGCCAACGTCCTGACTTTC. This chain joins TRBV12-5 and TRBJ2-6, with D maybe TRBD1 (5 bases). The CDR3 length is 15 residues. CDR1 and CDR2 from the germline V gene are LGHNT and FRNRAP. V lost 5 bases to trimming and J lost 0 bases, with 8 bases between them.

The chain is built from TRBV7-9 and TRBJ1-2, with a possible D match to TRBD1 (6 bases). This CDR3 has 15 residues. V lost 5 bases and J 6 bases, leaving 19 bases between the germline ends. Germline CDR1 is SEHNR and CDR2 is FQNEAQ (reference sequence). Here the CDR3 DNA reads TGTGCCAGCAGCCCCTCGGGTGGGGGCGGTCATGGCTACACCTTC. Amino acids: CASSPSGGGGHGYTF.

The genes are TRBV19 and TRBJ1-2, with D maybe TRBD1 (6 bases). Germline V gene data show CDR1 as LNHDA and CDR2 as SQIVND (reference sequence). The V end was cut by 6 bases, the J end by 0 bases, with 14 bases between. The CDR3 runs to 15 residues. CDR3 sequence: CASSGRQVSNYGYTF. The CDR3 DNA reads TGTGCCAGTAGCGGTCGACAGGTGTCTAACTATGGCTACACCTTC.

The rearrangement links TRBV11-2 to TRBJ2-4; the match to TRBD2 covers 7 bases. Germline trimming cut 1 base from V and 4 bases from J; bases unmatched to any gene: 4. Germline CDR1 is SGHAT and CDR2 is FQNNGV. The CDR3 has 15 amino acids. Here the CDR3 reads CASSLGGSFKNIQYF. The CDR3 region has the DNA TGTGCCAGCAGCTTAGGCGGGAGTTTTAAAAACATTCAGTACTTC.

The gene calls are TRBV7-6 and TRBJ1-2; 9 bases fit TRBD1. The germline CDR1 and CDR2 sequences are SGHVS and FNYEAQ. The CDR3 sequence is 14 residues long. The V gene end was trimmed by 6 bases and the J gene end by 8 bases; junction bases not matched to a gene: 10. The CDR3 loop reads CASSNIGTGNGYTF. The DNA for the CDR3 is TGTGCCAGCAGTAATATCGGGACAGGGAACGGCTACACCTTC.

This rearrangement joins TRBV20-1 to TRBJ2-1; D is perhaps TRBD2 (5 bases). The germline gives CDR1 DFQATT, CDR2 SNEGSKA (reference sequence). The V and J ends lost 3 bases and 7 bases respectively, with 25 bases between them. The CDR3 length is 17 residues. CDR3 nucleotides: TGCAGTGCTAGTTCCCCCGCGCGGGCCCCCCCTAGGAATGAGCAGTTCTTC. Its translation is CSASSPARAPPRNEQFF.